These 8 T cell receptor beta chains share one sample of origin, sequenced in a study of cytomegalovirus exposure and HLA in healthy donors. This table comes from immunoSEQ multiplex PCR, and its TCRdb copy is limited to in-frame clones, with some not included. The sample has 280,000 or so clones; around 87% are singletons. The sample taken for sequencing was PBMCs. These receptors all come from a woman aged 18-30 years in good health and CMV-seronegative.

The CDR3: CATSRPEGYGYTF. The CDR3 nucleotides are TGTGCCACCAGCAGACCAGAGGGCTATGGCTACACCTTC. The chain is built from TRBV15 and TRBJ1-2; no clear D gene. Per the germline V gene, CDR1 is LNHNV and CDR2 is YYDKDF (reference sequence). Trimming removed 2 bases at V and 4 bases at J, with 8 bases between. This CDR3 has 13 residues.

The V and J genes are TRBV5-4 and TRBJ1-1, with a tentative D call TRBD1 (5 bases). Germline V gene data show CDR1 as SGHNT and CDR2 as YYREEE (reference sequence). Deletions cut 4 bases from V and 5 bases from J, with 18 bases between. CDR3 size: 15 residues. CDR3 residues: CASSPGRGGWTEAFF. The DNA of the CDR3 is TGTGCCAGCAGCCCGGGACGGGGAGGGTGGACTGAAGCTTTCTTT.

The chain carries TRBV27 and TRBJ2-1, with 9 bases matching TRBD1. With 3 bases clipped from V and 7 bases from J, the junction kept 19 bases outside the gene matches. The length of the CDR3 is 19 residues. The V gene's germline CDR1 is MNHEY and CDR2 SMNVEV (reference sequence). CDR3 bases: TGTGCCAGCAGTTTCTTTCGGGACAGGGTGGGAGACCGGGGGAATGAGCAGTTCTTC. As protein: CASSFFRDRVGDRGNEQFF.

Concerning this clone: Other DNA sequences from this sample encode an identical CDR3 as well. The chain has TRBV28 and TRBJ2-7; a possible D gene is TRBD2 (6 bases). Trimming pared 6 bases from V and 4 bases from J, leaving 13 bases between. Germline CDR1 is MDHEN and CDR2 is SYDVKM. This CDR3 spans 13 amino acids. CDR3 DNA: TGTGCCAGCAGCTATGGAGGGGAATACGAGCAGTACTTC. It yields the protein CASSYGGEYEQYF.

V is TRBV18 and J is TRBJ2-2, with 9 bases aligning to TRBD1. The CDR3 is 15 amino acids. CDR1 and CDR2 (germline): KGHSH, LQKENI. The V and J ends lost 5 bases and 6 bases, in that order; junction bases with no gene match: 7. The CDR3 is CASSTIGTGSGELFF. The CDR3 DNA reads TGTGCCAGCTCAACGATCGGGACAGGGTCCGGGGAGCTGTTTTTT.

This clone has only a few counts. This chain connects TRBV9 to TRBJ2-1, with 11 bases identical to TRBD2. V shed 0 bases, J shed 2 bases, and the junction held 1 base outside the gene matches. This CDR3 contains 16 residues. Germline lookup yields CDR1 SGDLS and CDR2 YYNGEE. CDR3 residues: CASSVEGLAAYNEQFF. CDR3 bases: TGTGCCAGCAGCGTAGAGGGACTAGCGGCCTACAATGAGCAGTTCTTC.

This chain joins TRBV5-1 and TRBJ2-7; 10 bases line up with TRBD1. The CDR3 is 16 amino acids. V dropped 4 bases and J dropped 0; count of bases not matched to a gene: 7. Germline values: CDR1 SGHRS, CDR2 YFSETQ. The CDR3 loop reads CASSTRTGGFSYEQYF. CDR3 nucleotides: TGCGCCAGCAGCACCAGGACAGGGGGTTTCTCCTACGAGCAGTACTTC.

V and J are TRBV6-5 and TRBJ2-5; TRBD1 agrees at 7 bases. Germline CDR1 MNHEY, CDR2 SVGAGI. There are 15 residues in the CDR3. V lost 4 bases to trimming and J lost 2 bases; unmatched junction nucleotides: 7. The CDR3: CASSSAGGNQETQYF. The CDR3 nucleotides are TGTGCCAGCAGTTCGGCAGGGGGAAATCAAGAGACCCAGTACTTC.